These 8 T cell receptor beta chains were all obtained from the same sample, sequenced in a study of technical replicates of blood from a few donors. The table came from immunoSEQ multiplex PCR; TCRdb's copy has only in-frame clones and leaves some out. The sample includes about 61,000 clones, more than 95% of them seen just once. The sequenced sample consisted of T cells isolated from PBMCs. Receptor source: a human donor in good health.

CDR3 bases: TGTGCCAGTAGAGGACAGGGCAACACTGAAGCTTTCTTT. Amino acid sequence: CASRGQGNTEAFF. V is TRBV19 and J is TRBJ1-1; TRBD1 agrees at 8 bases. The germline CDR1 and CDR2 sequences are LNHDA and SQIVND (reference sequence). The V gene end was trimmed by 6 bases and the J gene end by 2 bases; junction bases not matched to a gene: 2. This CDR3 has 13 amino acids.

The rearrangement links TRBV6-5 to TRBJ2-7, with 11 positions matching TRBD2. CDR3 length: 15 residues. The germline gives CDR1 MNHEY, CDR2 SVGAGI. V was pared by 1 base and J by 3 bases, with 2 bases of the junction left unmatched. Here the CDR3 reads CASSYYTSGSYEQYF. The CDR3 DNA is TGTGCCAGCAGTTACTATACTAGCGGGAGCTACGAGCAGTACTTC.

The chain links TRBV30 to TRBJ1-1; TRBD1 matches at 7 bases. CDR1 is GTSNPN and CDR2 is SVGIG in the germline V gene (reference sequence). The junction had 5 bases not matched to a gene; V was cut back by 3 bases and J by 1 base. There are 14 residues in the CDR3. CDR3 residues: CAWSVGQANTEAFF. DNA for the CDR3: TGTGCCTGGAGCGTTGGACAGGCGAACACTGAAGCTTTCTTT.

The chain combines TRBV7-6 with TRBJ1-3, with 12 bases identical to TRBD1. The CDR3 covers 19 residues. Germline loops: CDR1 SGHVS, CDR2 FNYEAQ. V shed 3 bases and J 6 bases; nucleotides not matched to a gene: 15. CDR3 protein: CASSFAGTGGTSRENTIYF. Here the CDR3 DNA reads TGTGCCAGCAGCTTCGCCGGGACAGGGGGCACAAGCCGTGAAAACACCATATATTTT.

The chain is built from TRBV7-8 and TRBJ1-1; 7 bases agree with TRBD1. The CDR3 loop spans 16 amino acids. Germline-derived CDR1 and CDR2 are SGHVS and FQNEAQ. The V and J ends lost 2 bases and 6 bases, in that order; junction bases with no gene match: 12. In DNA, the CDR3 is TGTGCCAGCAGCTTATGGGGTCAGGGGGACGGCGCTGAAGCTTTCTTT. It is translated as CASSLWGQGDGAEAFF.

The genes are TRBV7-2 and TRBJ2-7; 12 bases are a match to TRBD1. CDR1 is SGHTA and CDR2 is FQGNSA in the germline V gene. The CDR3 runs 14 residues. With 4 bases clipped from V and 7 bases from J, the junction kept 5 bases outside the gene matches. The CDR3 coding sequence is TGTGCCAGCAGCTGGGGACAGGGGGCGCGGGAGCAGTACTTC. Amino acid sequence: CASSWGQGAREQYF.

Here the CDR3 DNA reads TGTGCCTGGGACCGGGACAGTATTTCCCCTGAAGCTTTCTTT. It codes for CAWDRDSISPEAFF. The V and J genes are TRBV30 and TRBJ1-1; TRBD1 agrees at 7 bases. Germline CDR1 and CDR2: GTSNPN and SVGIG (reference sequence). CDR3 length: 14 amino acids. Unmatched junction bases numbered 12, after V lost 5 bases and J lost 6 bases. The full variable domain, with the rest looked up from reference TRBV30 and TRBJ1-1, is SQTIHQWPATLVQPVGSPLSLECTVEGTSNPNLYWYRQAAGRGLQLLFYSVGIGQISSEVPQNLSASRPQDRQFILSSKKLLLSDSGFYLCAWDRDSISPEAFFGQGTRLTVV.

The genes are TRBV14 and TRBJ2-2, with TRBD1 matching over 10 bases. V was pared by 4 bases and J by 4 bases, with 6 bases of the junction left unmatched. Germline V lookup: CDR1 SGHDN, CDR2 FVKESK. This CDR3 contains 16 residues. This chain's CDR3 is CASSLAGQGITGELFF. The CDR3 region has the DNA TGTGCCAGCAGCCTAGCGGGACAGGGGATCACCGGGGAGCTGTTTTTT.